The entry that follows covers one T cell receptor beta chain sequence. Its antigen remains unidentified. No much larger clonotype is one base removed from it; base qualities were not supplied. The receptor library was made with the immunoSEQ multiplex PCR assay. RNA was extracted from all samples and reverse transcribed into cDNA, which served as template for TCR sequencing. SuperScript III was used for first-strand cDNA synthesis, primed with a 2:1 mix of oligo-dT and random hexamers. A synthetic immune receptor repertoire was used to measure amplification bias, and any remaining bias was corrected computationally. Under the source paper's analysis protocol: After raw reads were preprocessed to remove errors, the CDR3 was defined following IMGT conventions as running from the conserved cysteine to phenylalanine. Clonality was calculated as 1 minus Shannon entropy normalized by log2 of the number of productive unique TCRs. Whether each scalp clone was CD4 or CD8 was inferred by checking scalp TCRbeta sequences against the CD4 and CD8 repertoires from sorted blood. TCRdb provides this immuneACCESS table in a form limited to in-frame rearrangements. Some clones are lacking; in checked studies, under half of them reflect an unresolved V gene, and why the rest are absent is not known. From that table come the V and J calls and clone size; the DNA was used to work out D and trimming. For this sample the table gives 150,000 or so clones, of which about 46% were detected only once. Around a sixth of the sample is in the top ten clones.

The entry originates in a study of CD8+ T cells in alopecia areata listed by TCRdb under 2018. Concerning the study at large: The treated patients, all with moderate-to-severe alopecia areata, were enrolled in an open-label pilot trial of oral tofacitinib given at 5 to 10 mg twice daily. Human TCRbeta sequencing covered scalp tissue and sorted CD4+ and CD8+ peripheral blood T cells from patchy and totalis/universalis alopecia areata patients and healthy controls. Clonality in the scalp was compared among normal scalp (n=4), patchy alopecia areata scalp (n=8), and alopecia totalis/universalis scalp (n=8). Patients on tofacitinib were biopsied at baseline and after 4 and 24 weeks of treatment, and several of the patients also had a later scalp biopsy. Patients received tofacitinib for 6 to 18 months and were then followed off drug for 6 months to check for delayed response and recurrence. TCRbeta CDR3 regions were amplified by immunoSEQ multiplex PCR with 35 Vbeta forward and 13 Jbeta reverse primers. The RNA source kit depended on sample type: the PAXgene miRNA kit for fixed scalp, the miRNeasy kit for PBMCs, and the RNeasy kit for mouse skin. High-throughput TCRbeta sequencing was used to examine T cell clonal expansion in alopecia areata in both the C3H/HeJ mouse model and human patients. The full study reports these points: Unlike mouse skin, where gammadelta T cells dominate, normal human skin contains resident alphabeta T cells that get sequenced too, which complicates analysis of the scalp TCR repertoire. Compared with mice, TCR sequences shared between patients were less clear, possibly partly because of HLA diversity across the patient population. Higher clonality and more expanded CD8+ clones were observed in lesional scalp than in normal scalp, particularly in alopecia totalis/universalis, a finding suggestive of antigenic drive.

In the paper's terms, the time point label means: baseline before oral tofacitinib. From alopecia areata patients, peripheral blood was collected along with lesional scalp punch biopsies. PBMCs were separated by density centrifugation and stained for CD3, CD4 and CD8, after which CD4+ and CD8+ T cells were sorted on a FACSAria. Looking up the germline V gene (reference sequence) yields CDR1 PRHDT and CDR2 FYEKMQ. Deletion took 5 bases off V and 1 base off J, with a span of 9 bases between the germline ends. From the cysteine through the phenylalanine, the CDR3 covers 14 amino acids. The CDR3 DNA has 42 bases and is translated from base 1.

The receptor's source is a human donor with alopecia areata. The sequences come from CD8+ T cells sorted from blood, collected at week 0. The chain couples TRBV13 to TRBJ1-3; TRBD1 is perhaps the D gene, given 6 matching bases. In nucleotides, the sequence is TGTGCCAGCAGCCCACAGGGATCTGGAAACACCATATATTTT. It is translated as CASSPQGSGNTIYF.